The clone carrying this TCR beta chain occurred a few times. The participants were between roughly 18 and 90 years old and came from 24 US areas. Recovered participants had two consecutive negative NP/OP PCR tests, healthcare professional clearance, or symptom resolution. This CDR3 comprises 18 residues. Looked up from germline, CDR1 is KGHSH and CDR2 is LQKENI. Trimming at V came to 3 bases and at J to 0 bases, leaving 11 bases not matched to a gene. The data were taken from a study of blood T cell repertoires in COVID-19. Libraries were prepared by immunoSEQ multiplex PCR; TCRdb keeps only in-frame clonotypes and omits some of them. The table lists about 300,000 clones, 70% to 90% of them singletons.

J is TRBJ1-2 and V is TRBV18, with 9 bases that match TRBD1. The source material was PBMCs or T cells enriched from blood (not recorded which). The TCR comes from a woman younger than 35 who had recovered from COVID-19. The CDR3 spells CASSPGGQGSSANYGYTF. The CDR3 bases are TGTGCCAGCTCACCTGGGGGACAGGGTAGCTCAGCTAACTATGGCTACACCTTC.